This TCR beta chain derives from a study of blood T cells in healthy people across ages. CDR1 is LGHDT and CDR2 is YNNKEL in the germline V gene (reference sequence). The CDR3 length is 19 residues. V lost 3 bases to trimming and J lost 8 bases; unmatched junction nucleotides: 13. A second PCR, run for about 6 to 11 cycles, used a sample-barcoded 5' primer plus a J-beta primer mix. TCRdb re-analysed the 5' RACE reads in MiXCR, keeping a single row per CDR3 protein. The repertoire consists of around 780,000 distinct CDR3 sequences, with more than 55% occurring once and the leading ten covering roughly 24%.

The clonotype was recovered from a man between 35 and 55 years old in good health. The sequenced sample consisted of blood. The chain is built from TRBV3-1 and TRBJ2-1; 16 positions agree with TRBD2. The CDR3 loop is CASSHRGTSGGVVVDEQFF. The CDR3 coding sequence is TGTGCCAGCAGCCATAGAGGGACTAGCGGGGGGGTTGTTGTAGATGAGCAGTTCTTC.